This is a list of T cell receptor beta chains from one sample in a study of cytomegalovirus exposure and HLA in healthy donors. The data were produced by immunoSEQ multiplex PCR, yet TCRdb's version contains in-frame clones alone and is incomplete. The profile shows a few hundred thousand clones, roughly 80% of them singletons. Sequencing used PBMCs. Receptors originate from a girl aged 2 to 9 in good health and CMV-seronegative. Each CDR3 is given with its conserved first and last residue. The order of the fields is D gene, J gene, V gene, clone size, CDR3 protein, CDR3 DNA. The D gene is left open where the match is weak. Clone sizes are given selectively: once, few, many, or a class where the clone is expanded.

D: TRBD1
J: TRBJ1-1
V: TRBV19
size: -
CDR3: CASTRTGERNTEAFF
DNA: TGTGCCAGTACCAGGACAGGGGAGCGGAACACTGAAGCTTTCTTT

D: -
J: TRBJ1-5
V: TRBV7-8
size: -
CDR3: CASSLATGTNQPQHF
DNA: TGTGCCAGCAGCTTAGCTACAGGGACCAATCAGCCCCAGCATTTT

D: -
J: TRBJ1-5
V: TRBV30
size: once
CDR3: CAWSEYRGGQPQHF
DNA: TGTGCCTGGAGTGAGTACAGAGGGGGTCAGCCCCAGCATTTT

D: TRBD2
J: TRBJ2-7
V: TRBV29-1
size: -
CDR3: CSVGSGSLYEQYF
DNA: TGCAGCGTTGGTAGCGGGAGTCTTTACGAGCAGTACTTC

D: TRBD1
J: TRBJ2-7
V: TRBV25-1
size: -
CDR3: CASSWTGGGEQYF
DNA: TGTGCCAGCAGTTGGACAGGGGGCGGCGAGCAGTACTTC

D: TRBD1
J: TRBJ1-5
V: TRBV2
size: -
CDR3: CASTARGAQPQHF
DNA: TGTGCCAGCACCGCCAGGGGGGCTCAGCCCCAGCATTTT

D: -
J: TRBJ2-3
V: TRBV12-5
size: -
CDR3: CASGDPPSVTDTQYF
DNA: TGTGCTAGTGGTGACCCCCCCAGCGTGACAGATACGCAGTATTTT

D: TRBD2
J: TRBJ2-5
V: TRBV5-1
size: -
CDR3: CASTWELAGRETQYF
DNA: TGCGCCAGCACCTGGGAACTAGCGGGGAGAGAGACCCAGTACTTC

D: TRBD1
J: TRBJ1-5
V: TRBV28
size: -
CDR3: CASTPGQGGNQPQHF
DNA: TGTGCCAGCACGCCGGGACAGGGGGGCAATCAGCCCCAGCATTTT

D: -
J: TRBJ2-1
V: TRBV7-9
size: few
CDR3: CSSSLAYFGTGPREQFF
DNA: TGTTCCAGCAGCTTAGCGTATTTCGGGACTGGCCCTCGTGAGCAGTTCTTC

D: -
J: TRBJ2-2
V: TRBV28
size: -
CDR3: CASRLSVGELFF
DNA: TGTGCCAGCAGGCTTTCGGTCGGGGAGCTGTTTTTT

D: TRBD1
J: TRBJ1-1
V: TRBV27
size: -
CDR3: CASSTPGQGSEAFF
DNA: TGTGCCAGCAGCACCCCGGGACAGGGGTCCGAAGCTTTCTTT

D: -
J: TRBJ1-1
V: TRBV27
size: once
CDR3: CASKSGGEAFF
DNA: TGTGCCAGCAAATCGGGGGGTGAAGCTTTCTTT

D: TRBD2
J: TRBJ2-1
V: TRBV5-4
size: -
CDR3: CASSFRGVWHPSTIF
DNA: TGTGCCAGCAGCTTTCGGGGGGTCTGGCACCCCAGCACGATCTTC

D: TRBD1
J: TRBJ1-2
V: TRBV30
size: -
CDR3: CAWSLIGTDYGYTF
DNA: TGTGCCTGGAGTCTTATCGGGACAGACTATGGCTACACCTTC